Below, one TCR beta chain is given with its context. What it recognizes is unknown. These data originate in a study of cytomegalovirus exposure and HLA in healthy donors. Overall study context: The early release's HLA-typed donors yielded tens of millions of unique TCRs. Study-level points and caveats: Confirmation in vitro established that three CMV-associated chains were specific for CMV antigens. The study found most TCR sequences rare, yet found some public TCRs in many donors.

PCR involved 60 Vbeta and 13 Jbeta primers. The repertoire was sequenced with immunoSEQ multiplex PCR; TCRdb's copy has only in-frame clones and lacks some. The table lists around 100,000 clones, 76% of them singletons, with roughly 19% in the top ten. V shed 4 bases and J 5 bases; nucleotides not matched to a gene: 15. The CDR3 covers 18 residues. The germline V gene has CDR1 SNHLY and CDR2 FYNNEI. The chain has TRBV2 and TRBJ1-2; 11 nucleotides match TRBD1. What was sequenced was PBMCs. The clonotype was recovered from a woman in her sixties or seventies in good health and CMV-seropositive. The CDR3 DNA reads as TGTGCCAGCAGTGCCCGTCCCGGGACAGGGGGTTTGCCTTATGGCTACACCTTC. Translated: CASSARPGTGGLPYGYTF.